This T cell receptor beta chain was identified in a study of cytomegalovirus exposure and HLA in healthy donors. The overall study: Assignment to the Caucasian-associated ancestry cluster applied to around 80% of the roughly 420 genotyped donors.

Findings and caveats of the study: Several of the most significant clusters appeared, in a later analysis, to be linked to common viral pathogens. It was shown in a later analysis that HLA-associated TCR beta chains were more clonally expanded than other, equally common chains.

A word on this clone: Antigen: not known.

It was with 60 Vbeta and 13 Jbeta primers that the PCR ran. Generated by immunoSEQ multiplex PCR, the TCRdb table keeps only in-frame clones and is missing some. The sample shows 140,000 to 150,000 clones, 65% to 80% of them seen only once. Sequencing used PBMCs. The receptor comes from a man aged 25 to 45 in good health and CMV-seronegative.

The CDR3 bases are TGCGCCAGCAGAAGGGGGGGGAATGAAAAACTGTTTTTT. Encoded protein: CASRRGGNEKLFF. The chain joins TRBV5-1 to TRBJ1-4; maybe TRBD1 (6 bases). Per the germline V gene, CDR1 is SGHRS and CDR2 is YFSETQ. The V end was cut by 5 bases, the J end by 5 bases, with 10 bases between. This CDR3 comprises 13 residues. Combining the CDR3 with reference TRBV5-1 and TRBJ1-4 gives the whole variable domain KAGVTQTPRYLIKTRGQQVTLSCSPISGHRSVSWYQQTPGQGLQFLFEYFSETQRNKGNFPGRFSGRQFSNSRSEMNVSTLELGDSALYLCASRRGGNEKLFFGSGTQLSVL.